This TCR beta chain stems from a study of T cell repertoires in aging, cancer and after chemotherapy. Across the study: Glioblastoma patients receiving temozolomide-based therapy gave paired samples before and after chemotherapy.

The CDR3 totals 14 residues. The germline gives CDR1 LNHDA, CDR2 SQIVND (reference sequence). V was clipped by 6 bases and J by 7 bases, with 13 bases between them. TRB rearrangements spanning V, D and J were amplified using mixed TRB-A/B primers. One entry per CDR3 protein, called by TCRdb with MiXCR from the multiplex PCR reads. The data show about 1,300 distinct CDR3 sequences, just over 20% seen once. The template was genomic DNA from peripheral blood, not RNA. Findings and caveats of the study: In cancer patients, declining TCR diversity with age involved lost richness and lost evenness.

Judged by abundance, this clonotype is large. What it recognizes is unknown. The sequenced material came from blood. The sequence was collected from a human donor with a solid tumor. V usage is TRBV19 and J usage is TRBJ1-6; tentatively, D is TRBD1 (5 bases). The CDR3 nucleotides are TGTGCCAGTAGCCCTACAGGTAGCAATTCACCCCTCCACTTT. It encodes CASSPTGSNSPLHF.